The TCR beta chain under discussion was sequenced for a study of T cells in Graves' hyperthyroidism and ophthalmopathy. Study in general: Specimen type is peripheral blood, collected at initial diagnosis prior to any treatment.

There are many counts of this clonotype. Its antigen is undetermined. Regarding the study as a whole: In the analysis, a 13 V-J model separated ophthalmopathy from stable hyperthyroidism.

The TCR beta CDR3 regions underwent amplification using RNA transcripts as the source. When the TCR CDR3 underwent first-round RT-PCR, the HTBI primer set was used. TCRdb independently ran MiXCR on the multiplex PCR reads; one entry per CDR3 protein. This sample has about 180,000 distinct CDR3 sequences, with about a tenth found just once. The CDR3 loop spans 14 amino acids. Germline V gives CDR1 DFQATT, CDR2 SNEGSKA (reference sequence). V lost 3 bases and J 5 bases, leaving 17 bases between the germline ends. Uncontrolled infections, other autoimmune diseases, pregnancy or lactation led to exclusion of patients.

This TCR came from a woman between 18 and 29 years old with Graves' hyperthyroidism that later progressed to Graves' ophthalmopathy. This chain uses TRBV20-1 with TRBJ2-7, with D hard to call. Sequenced sample: blood. Here the CDR3 reads CSASTGSPVDEQYF. The CDR3 DNA is TGCAGTGCTAGCACCGGGTCCCCCGTCGACGAGCAGTACTTC.